The present TCR beta chain was sequenced within a study of T cell repertoires in cytomegalovirus infection. Study-wide points: The cumulative frequency of public TCR beta families distinguished individuals who carried CMV together with the relevant HLA. HLA-C-restricted, CMV-specific TCR beta clonotypes were dominant ex vivo.

This clonotype was seen ten or more times. Antigen: not known. In TCRdb, the reads were re-called with MiXCR into one record per CDR3 protein. The sample carries almost 300,000 distinct CDR3 sequences, around 10% recorded once. Material: PBMCs. The sequence was collected from a human donor in good health (CMV status not recorded). Some clones in this sample may be carry-over from other donors' samples.

CDR3 DNA sequence: TGTGCCAGCAGCTTAGCTGGGGACTACGAGCAGTACTTC. Residues: CASSLAGDYEQYF. The chain has TRBV7-6 and TRBJ2-7; the D is unclear. This CDR3 has 13 amino acids. Germline CDR1 and CDR2: SGHVS and FNYEAQ. Trimming cost V 0 bases and J 3 bases, with 6 bases left between them. The entire variable domain, with the rest obtained from reference TRBV7-6 and TRBJ2-7, is as follows: GAGVSQSPRYKVTKRGQDVALRCDPISGHVSLYWYRQALGQGPEFLTYFNYEAQQDKSGLPNDRFSAERPEGSISTLTIQRTEQRDSAMYRCASSLAGDYEQYFGPGTRLTVT.